This TCR beta chain was found in a study of chemoradiotherapy in HPV16-positive cancers. Over chemoradiotherapy, repertoires were sampled more than once. Study-wide results and limits: Candidate HPV-specific clones and E7-related TCR motifs grew in tumor during treatment.

Data came from immunoSEQ multiplex PCR; TCRdb stores just in-frame clones and leaves some out. The profile shows hundreds of clones, 75% to 90% of them singletons. Of note for this clone: Antigen unknown.

V lost 7 bases and J 0 bases, leaving 13 bases between the germline ends. The CDR3 contains 15 residues. CDR1 is SGHVS and CDR2 is FQNEAQ in the germline V gene. The V call is TRBV7-8, the J call TRBJ2-1; D is tentatively TRBD1 or TRBD2 (6 bases each). Sequenced material: tumor tissue, taken from a patient who underwent chemoradiotherapy. The TCR originated in a human donor with HPV-associated anogenital cancer. The CDR3 DNA is TGTGCCAGCACCGAAGGGGGGCTCTCCTACAATGAGCAGTTCTTC. Its protein product is CASTEGGLSYNEQFF. The full variable domain, completed using reference TRBV7-8 and TRBJ2-1, is GAGVSQSPRYKVAKRGQDVALRCDPISGHVSLFWYQQALGQGPEFLTYFQNEAQLDKSGLPSDRFFAERPEGSVSTLKIQRTQQEDSAVYLCASTEGGLSYNEQFFGPGTRLTVL.